This T cell receptor (beta chain) was observed in a study of blood T cell repertoires in COVID-19 (dated by TCRdb to the early 2020s). About the study as a whole: Samples covering the acute and convalescent phases of COVID-19 were provided by collaborators in the United States, Italy and Spain. The prospective study material was composed of cDNA or gDNA derived from T cells, B-cell-depleted T cells, or PBMCs. Deeply sampled blood TCRbeta repertoires from subjects exposed to, actively infected with, or recovered from COVID-19 were included in the dataset. A freely available public database, intended as a resource for researchers studying the immune response to SARS-CoV-2, is where the repertoires were released. Samples were obtained from the ongoing ImmuneRACE study (first 160 participants) and from about 1,300 subjects provided by 6 global collaborators. A de-identified subject ID, COVID-19 status, age in years and sex were almost always included in the sample metadata. Where available, HLA class I and class II types were obtained from metadata supplied by the sample provider rather than from assay-based typing. Beyond this particular receptor, the publication reports: How much clinical and demographic metadata was included differed by source and by participant, and the metadata was provided uncurated.

Each collaborating institution followed its own protocols to collect whole blood in K2EDTA tubes. Collaborator samples were shipped for TCRbeta analysis as frozen whole blood, isolated PBMCs, or DNA extracted from either sample type. TCRbeta CDR3 regions were amplified from genomic DNA by means of the immunoSEQ Assay, a bias-controlled multiplex PCR. As for how the authors treated the data: Nucleated cell counts per sample were estimated from amplification of reference gene primers within the assay. Sequence reads were collapsed and filtered to measure the absolute abundance of every unique TCRbeta CDR3 rearrangement. Productive Simpson clonality was computed per sample as the square root of Simpson's diversity index over productive rearrangements. As stored in TCRdb, this immuneACCESS dataset retains in-frame rearrangements with V and J assigned. A fraction of the clones does not appear; measured against another copy, unresolved V genes explain less than half of the discrepancy, and the remainder lacks a known reason. V and J calls and clone size are given by that table; D and trimming were obtained from the DNA. For this sample the table gives over 350,000 clones, of which around 88% were detected only once. Roughly 4.3% of the sample belongs to the ten largest clones.

In regard to this clone: This receptor's antigen is unknown. The record has no base qualities; no much larger clone is one base away.

The CDR3 starts with the cysteine, ends with the phenylalanine, and has 15 residues. The retained sequence is limited to the CDR3, 45 bases, with the frame set at the first base. At the junction V is shortened by 5 bases and J by 1 base, with 14 bases in between. The germline V gene encodes CDR1 SGHAT and CDR2 FQNNGV. The sequence was collected from a woman in her twenties or thirties with acute or convalescent COVID-19. The chain is encoded by TRBV11-2 joined to TRBJ1-1, with the identity of the D gene unclear. Material: peripheral blood. The sequenced DNA: TGTGCCAGCAGCCCCGCGATGAGAGGGAACACTGAAGCTTTCTTT. It translates as CASSPAMRGNTEAFF.